This TCR beta chain appears in the sequencing data of a study of CD8+ T cells in alopecia areata. Study background: Patients in the study were on tofacitinib for 6 to 18 months, then off it for 6 months.

As the sequencing template, cDNA was produced by extracting RNA and reverse transcribing it. Profiled with immunoSEQ multiplex PCR; TCRdb holds only in-frame clones, not every one. The repertoire consists of 90,000 to 120,000 clones, with roughly 84% occurring once and the leading ten covering over 20%. Described treatment: oral pan-JAK inhibitor, 5-10 mg twice daily. The germline V gene has CDR1 SGDLS and CDR2 YYNGEE. The junction had 3 bases not matched to a gene; V was cut back by 3 bases and J by 2 bases. The CDR3 is 15 residues long. The chain recombines TRBV9 with TRBJ1-3; 9 nucleotides line up with TRBD1. The sequence derives from a human donor with alopecia areata. The sample was CD8+ T cells sorted from blood, taken at week 24, from a patient treated with tofacitinib. CDR3 protein: CASSGGTGTGNTIYF. The CDR3 DNA follows: TGTGCCAGCAGCGGAGGGACAGGGACTGGAAACACCATATATTTT.